What follows are 2 T cell receptor beta chains derived from one specimen sequenced in a study of CD8+CD57+ T cells in acquired aplastic anemia. Genomic DNA constituted the template upon which TCR beta VDJ and CDR3 profiling was performed. TCRdb reprocessed the reads via MiXCR and lists one record per CDR3 protein. The repertoire holds about 180,000 distinct CDR3 sequences, with less than 55% as singletons. The material sequenced was sorted CD4+, CD8+, or CD8+CD57+ T cells (not recorded which) from PBMCs. The origin of the receptors is a human donor in good health.

V usage is TRBV20-1 and J usage is TRBJ1-5; TRBD1 matches 9 bases. The V gene end was trimmed by 5 bases and the J gene end by 2 bases; junction bases not matched to a gene: 4. The CDR3 runs 14 residues. Germline CDR1 DFQATT, CDR2 SNEGSKA (reference sequence). The CDR3 spells CSAPRTGGNQPQHF. In DNA form, the CDR3 reads TGCAGTGCTCCCCGGACAGGGGGCAATCAGCCCCAGCATTTT.

CDR3 residues: CASSLVGGGRGTEAFF. In nucleotides, the CDR3 is TGCGCCAGCAGCTTGGTGGGAGGAGGGCGGGGGACTGAAGCTTTCTTT. The J gene is TRBJ1-1, the V gene TRBV5-1, with D perhaps matching TRBD1 (5 bases). This CDR3 comprises 16 residues. V was cut by 0 bases and J by 5 bases, with 17 bases left in between. Per germline, CDR1 SGHRS and CDR2 YFSETQ.